The clone carrying this T cell receptor (beta chain) is medium-sized by share. Its cognate antigen is unknown. Germline loops: CDR1 SGHDN, CDR2 FVKESK. This CDR3 has 16 residues. Between the trimmed V and J ends, which lost 4 bases and 7 bases, there was a span of 22 bases. TCRdb keeps only in-frame clones here, not all; method: immunoSEQ multiplex PCR. The table records about 6,100 clones, approximately 87% of them present only once. The sample is drawn from a study of T cell responses to AZD1222 COVID-19 vaccine. Findings and limits, study-wide: Two doses of AZD1222 preceded a rise in Spike-specific TCR breadth and depth. AZD1222 recipients seropositive at baseline numbered only 5 to 7.

The sample here was peripheral blood, taken 28 days after the second AZD1222 dose. V and J are TRBV14 and TRBJ1-1; no firm D call. This receptor was taken from an adult who received the AZD1222 COVID-19 vaccine. CDR3 bases: TGTGCCAGCAGCCCCAGGCCTTTGACGGAGGGCGGTGAAGCTTTCTTT. Residues: CASSPRPLTEGGEAFF. Together with reference TRBV14 and TRBJ1-1, the CDR3 gives the full variable domain: EAGVTQFPSHSVIEKGQTVTLRCDPISGHDNLYWYRRVMGKEIKFLLHFVKESKQDESGMPNNRFLAERTGGTYSTLKVQPAELEDSGVYFCASSPRPLTEGGEAFFGQGTRLTVV.